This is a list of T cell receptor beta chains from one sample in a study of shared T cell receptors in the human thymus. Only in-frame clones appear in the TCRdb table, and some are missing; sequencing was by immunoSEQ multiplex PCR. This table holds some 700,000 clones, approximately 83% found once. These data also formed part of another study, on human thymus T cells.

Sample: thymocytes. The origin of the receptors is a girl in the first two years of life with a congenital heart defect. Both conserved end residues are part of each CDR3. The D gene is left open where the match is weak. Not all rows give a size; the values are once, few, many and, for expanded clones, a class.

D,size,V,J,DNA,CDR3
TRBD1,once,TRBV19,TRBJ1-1,TGTGCCAGTACCACCAGGACAGGAGGCACTGAAGCTTTCTTT,CASTTRTGGTEAFF
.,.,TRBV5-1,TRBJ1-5,TGCGCCAGCAGCTTGGGGCCCCCAATCTTAAATCAGCCCCAGCATTTT,CASSLGPPILNQPQHF
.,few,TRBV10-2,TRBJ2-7,TGCGCCAGCAGTGGGCCCCACGAGCAGTACTTC,CASSGPHEQYF
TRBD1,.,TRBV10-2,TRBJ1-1,TGCGCCAGCACCGAAGACAGGGGCGGGAAAACTTTCTTT,CASTEDRGGKTFF
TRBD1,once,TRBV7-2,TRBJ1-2,TGTGCCGGCTCCGGAGCCGGGACAGGCTATGGCTACACCTTC,CAGSGAGTGYGYTF
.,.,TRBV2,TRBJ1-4,TGTGCCAGTGTAGTGCGGGCTAATGAAAAACTGTTTTTT,CASVVRANEKLFF
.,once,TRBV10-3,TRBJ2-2,TGTGCCATCAAAGGGCAGGGGGAGGTTGACGGGGAGCTGTTTTTT,CAIKGQGEVDGELFF
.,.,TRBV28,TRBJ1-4,TGTGCCAGCAGTTTAATGGTAGGGAAATGGGAGGAAAAACTGTTTTTT,CASSLMVGKWEEKLFF
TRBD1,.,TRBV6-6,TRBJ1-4,TGTGCCAGCAGCAAAACCGACAGGGCCAATGAAAAACTGTTTTTT,CASSKTDRANEKLFF
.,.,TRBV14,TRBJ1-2,TGTGCCAGCAGCCAAGATGGACACAAAACTAACTATGGCTACACCTTC,CASSQDGHKTNYGYTF
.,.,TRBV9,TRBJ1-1,TGTGCCAGCAGCGTAGTTCGTACAGGAGAGAACACTGAAGCTTTCTTT,CASSVVRTGENTEAFF
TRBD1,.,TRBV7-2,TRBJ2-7,TGTGCCAGCAGCAGGGAGCAGGGGGACGAGCAGTACTTC,CASSREQGDEQYF
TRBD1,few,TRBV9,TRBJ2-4,TGTGCCAGCAGCACTCCCGGGGGACAGGTATCTAAAGTTGATATGGATGTTCAGTACTTC,CASSTPGGQVSKVDMDVQYF
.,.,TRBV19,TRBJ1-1,TGTGCCAGTACCGCTCTTGGACTCTTCCCGGCGAACACTGAAGCTTTCTTT,CASTALGLFPANTEAFF
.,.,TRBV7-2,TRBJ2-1,TGTGCCAGCAGCACGAGGGGGTATGGGGAGCAGTTCTTC,CASSTRGYGEQFF
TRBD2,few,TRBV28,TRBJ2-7,TGTGCCAGCAGTTTTTCCGGACTAGCGGGGAGTTCACGGGAGCAGTACTTC,CASSFSGLAGSSREQYF
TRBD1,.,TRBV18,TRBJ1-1,TGTGCCAGCTCACCGTACAGGGGGAACACTGAAGCTTTCTTT,CASSPYRGNTEAFF
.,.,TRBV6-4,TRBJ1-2,TGTGCCAGCAGTGACTCAGCAGGGTCGGTTGGCTACACCTTC,CASSDSAGSVGYTF
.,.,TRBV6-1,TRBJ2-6,TGTGCCAGCGTGGAGGGGGCGCCCGGGGCCAACGTCCTGACTTTC,CASVEGAPGANVLTF
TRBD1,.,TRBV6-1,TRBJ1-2,TGTGCCAGCATCCAGACAGGGGGCGTCTATGGCTACACCTTC,CASIQTGGVYGYTF
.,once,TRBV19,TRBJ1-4,TGTGCCAGTAGTATTAGGGGTCGAGGAAAACTGTTTTTT,CASSIRGRGKLFF
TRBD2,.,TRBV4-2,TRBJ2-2,TGTGCCAGCCAAATGTGGGTAGCGGGTGACTTTAACACCGGGGAGCTGTTTTTT,CASQMWVAGDFNTGELFF
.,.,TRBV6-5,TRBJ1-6,TGTGCCAGCGCCCGAGGGACACCTAATAATTCACCCCTCCACTTT,CASARGTPNNSPLHF
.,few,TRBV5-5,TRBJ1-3,TGTGCCAGCAGCGGGAGGGTTTCTGGAAACACCATATATTTT,CASSGRVSGNTIYF
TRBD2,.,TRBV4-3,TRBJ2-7,TGCGCCAGCAGCCGGCTGGTAGGGACTAGCGGAACAAATGACTACGAGCAGTACTTC,CASSRLVGTSGTNDYEQYF
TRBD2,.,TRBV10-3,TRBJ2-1,TGTGCCCTAAGGCGGGGGGGCTCGTACAATGAGCAGTTCTTC,CALRRGGSYNEQFF
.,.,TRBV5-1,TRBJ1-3,TGCGCCAGCAGCCGTTCGGCGGAAGCCGGAAACACCATATATTTT,CASSRSAEAGNTIYF
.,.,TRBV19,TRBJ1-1,TGTGCCAGTAGTATACATATCCCGGCTCTGAGGGAAGCTTTCTTT,CASSIHIPALREAFF
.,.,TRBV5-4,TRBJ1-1,TGTGCCAGCAGCTTGGAGGGGCTGGGGACTGAAGCTTTCTTT,CASSLEGLGTEAFF
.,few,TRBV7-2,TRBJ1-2,TGTGCCAGCAGCGTATTGTGGAGGGTTGAAGATGGCTACACCTTC,CASSVLWRVEDGYTF
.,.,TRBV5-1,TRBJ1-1,TGCGCCAGCAGCTCTCGGACAGTGAACACTGAAGCTTTCTTT,CASSSRTVNTEAFF
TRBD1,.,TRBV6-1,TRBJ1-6,TGTGCCAGCAGTGAAGTGACAGGGAAGGATTCACCCCTCCACTTT,CASSEVTGKDSPLHF
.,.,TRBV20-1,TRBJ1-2,TGCAGTGCTAGAGAAAGTCAGGGCTACACCTTC,CSARESQGYTF
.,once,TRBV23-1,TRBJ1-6,TGCGCCAGCAGTCAACCAGCGGGGGGCAGCTTGGTACCCCTCCACTTT,CASSQPAGGSLVPLHF
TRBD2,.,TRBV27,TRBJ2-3,TGTGCCAGCAGTGTCACTAGCGGGGGACCCTCCCCACACGGTACGCAGTATTTT,CASSVTSGGPSPHGTQYF
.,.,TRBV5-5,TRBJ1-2,TGTGCCAGCAGCTTGGGTCCGAGGCGGTCTGGCTACACCTTC,CASSLGPRRSGYTF
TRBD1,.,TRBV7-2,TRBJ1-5,TGTGCCAGCAGCTTAGCTGGGTTTCGAACAGGGGGCCCCCTCGAAGCCCAGCATTTT,CASSLAGFRTGGPLEAQHF
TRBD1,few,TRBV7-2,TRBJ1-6,TGTGCCAGCAGCCTAATCACCGGGACAGCGAAATCTGTTAATTCACCCCTCCACTTT,CASSLITGTAKSVNSPLHF
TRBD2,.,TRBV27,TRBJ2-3,TGTGCCAGCAGAGCCCTAGCGGGGGGGACCTCTAGCACAGATACGCAGTATTTT,CASRALAGGTSSTDTQYF
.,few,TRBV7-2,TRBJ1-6,TGTGCCAGCAGCCCAGGGGTTTGTCTGGGGACCTATAATTCACCCCTCCACTTT,CASSPGVCLGTYNSPLHF
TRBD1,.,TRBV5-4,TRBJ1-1,TGTGCCAGCAGCTCGTGGACAGGATTCATGAACACTGAAGCTTTCTTT,CASSSWTGFMNTEAFF
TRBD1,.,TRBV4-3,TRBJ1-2,TGCGCCAGCAGCCGGACAGGGTTCGCCCGAGGAGATGGCTACACCTTC,CASSRTGFARGDGYTF
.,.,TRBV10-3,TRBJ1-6,TGTGCCATCAGAGATAGCTGGGACCCACGTCCTGGACAGTCCACCTATAATTCACCCCTCCACTTT,CAIRDSWDPRPGQSTYNSPLHF
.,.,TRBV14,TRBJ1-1,TGTGCCAGCAGCCCATTCTGGAGAAGGAATCCCCACACTGAAGCTTTCTTT,CASSPFWRRNPHTEAFF
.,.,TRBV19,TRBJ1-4,TGTGCCAGTAGTATTTCTCCGACAAATGAAAAACTGTTTTTT,CASSISPTNEKLFF
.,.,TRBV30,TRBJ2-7,TGTGCCTGGAGGGACACGGATAGGGCCCACTCCTACGAGCAGTACTTC,CAWRDTDRAHSYEQYF
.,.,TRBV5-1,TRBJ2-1,TGCGCCAGCAGCCTTACTAGCCTCAGCTCCTACAATGAGCAGTTCTTC,CASSLTSLSSYNEQFF
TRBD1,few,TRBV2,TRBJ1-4,TGTGCCAGCACGTCCTCCCCGGTAAAAGAGGGACAGACCCATAATGAAAAACTGTTTTTT,CASTSSPVKEGQTHNEKLFF
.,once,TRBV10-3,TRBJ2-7,TGTGCCATCAGTGCAGGGCCGGACCTCGCCTACGAGCAGTACTTC,CAISAGPDLAYEQYF
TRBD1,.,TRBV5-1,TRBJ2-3,TGCGCCAGCAGCTGCAGCTCTCAAGGACAGGGGGGCCTGAGGCGCACAGATACGCAGTATTTT,CASSCSSQGQGGLRRTDTQYF
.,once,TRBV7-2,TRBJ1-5,TGTGCCAGCAGCTTAGAAGGGGGTGGTTATCAGCCCCAGCATTTT,CASSLEGGGYQPQHF